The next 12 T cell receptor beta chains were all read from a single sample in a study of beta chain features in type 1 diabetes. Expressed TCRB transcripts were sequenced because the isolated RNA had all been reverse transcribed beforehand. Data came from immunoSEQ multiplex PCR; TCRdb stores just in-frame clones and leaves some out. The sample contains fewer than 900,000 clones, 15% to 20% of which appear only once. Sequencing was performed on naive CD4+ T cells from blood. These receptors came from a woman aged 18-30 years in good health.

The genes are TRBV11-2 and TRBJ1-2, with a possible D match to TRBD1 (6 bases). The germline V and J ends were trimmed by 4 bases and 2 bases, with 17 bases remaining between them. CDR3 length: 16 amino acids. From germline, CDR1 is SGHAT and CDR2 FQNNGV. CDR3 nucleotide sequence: TGTGCCAGCAGCTCCCCCGGGGGCAGGCTAAACTATGGCTACACCTTC. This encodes CASSSPGGRLNYGYTF. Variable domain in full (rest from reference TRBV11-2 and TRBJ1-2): EAGVAQSPRYKIIEKRQSVAFWCNPISGHATLYWYQQILGQGPKLLIQFQNNGVVDDSQLPKDRFSAERLKGVDSTLKIQPAKLEDSAVYLCASSSPGGRLNYGYTFGSGTRLTVV.

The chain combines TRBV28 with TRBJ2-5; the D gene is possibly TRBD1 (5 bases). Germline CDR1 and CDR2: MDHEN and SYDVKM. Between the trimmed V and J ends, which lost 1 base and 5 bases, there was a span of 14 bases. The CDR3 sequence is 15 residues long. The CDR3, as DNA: TGTGCCAGCAGTTTATTGAAGGTGGGGCGCGAGACCCAGTACTTC. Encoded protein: CASSLLKVGRETQYF.

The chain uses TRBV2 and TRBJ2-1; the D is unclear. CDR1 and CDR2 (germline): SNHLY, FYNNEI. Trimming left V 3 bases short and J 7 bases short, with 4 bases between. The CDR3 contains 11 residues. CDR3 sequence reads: CASSERNEQFF. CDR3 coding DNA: TGTGCCAGCAGTGAGCGGAATGAGCAGTTCTTC.

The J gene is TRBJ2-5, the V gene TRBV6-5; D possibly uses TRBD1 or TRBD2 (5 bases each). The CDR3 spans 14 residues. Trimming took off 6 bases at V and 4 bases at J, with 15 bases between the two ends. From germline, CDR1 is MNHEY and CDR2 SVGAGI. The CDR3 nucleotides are TGTGCCAGCAGGGACAAGGGAGACAGAGAGACCCAGTACTTC. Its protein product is CASRDKGDRETQYF.

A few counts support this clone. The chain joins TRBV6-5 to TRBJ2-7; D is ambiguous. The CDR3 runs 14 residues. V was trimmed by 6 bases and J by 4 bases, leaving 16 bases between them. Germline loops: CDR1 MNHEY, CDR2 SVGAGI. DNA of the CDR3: TGTGCCAGCAGGAGAACCGACGGACCTTACGAGCAGTACTTC. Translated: CASRRTDGPYEQYF.

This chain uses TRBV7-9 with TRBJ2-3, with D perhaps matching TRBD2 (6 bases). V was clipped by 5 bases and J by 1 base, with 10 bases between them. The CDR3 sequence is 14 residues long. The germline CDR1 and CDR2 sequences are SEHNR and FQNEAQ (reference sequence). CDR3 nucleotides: TGTGCCAGCAGCCCCCTAGCGCGCACAGATACGCAGTATTTT. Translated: CASSPLARTDTQYF.

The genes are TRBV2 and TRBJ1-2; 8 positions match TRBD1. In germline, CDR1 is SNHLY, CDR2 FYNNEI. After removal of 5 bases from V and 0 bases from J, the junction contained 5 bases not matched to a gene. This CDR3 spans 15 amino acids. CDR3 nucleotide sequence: TGTGCCAGCAGTAGACAGGGGCGAACTAACTATGGCTACACCTTC. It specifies CASSRQGRTNYGYTF.

This chain's CDR3 is CARGTSERETNNEQFF. The CDR3 coding sequence is TGTGCCAGGGGTACGTCAGAGCGGGAGACCAACAATGAGCAGTTCTTC. This chain links TRBV2 with TRBJ2-1, with 8 positions matching TRBD2. With V trimmed by 9 bases and J by 5 bases, 15 bases remained unmatched. The germline V gene encodes CDR1 SNHLY and CDR2 FYNNEI. The CDR3 extends over 16 amino acids. The variable domain in full, completed from reference TRBV2 and TRBJ2-1, reads EPEVTQTPSHQVTQMGQEVILRCVPISNHLYFYWYRQILGQKVEFLVSFYNNEISEKSEIFDDQFSVERPDGSNFTLKIRSTKLEDSAMYFCARGTSERETNNEQFFGPGTRLTVL.

CDR3 residues: CASSPDRAWGNTIYF. CDR3 coding DNA: TGTGCCAGCAGCCCTGACAGGGCTTGGGGAAACACCATATATTTT. V usage is TRBV25-1 and J usage is TRBJ1-3; 7 bases fit TRBD1. The CDR3 is 15 amino acids. Per germline, CDR1 MGHDK and CDR2 SYGVNS. V lost 6 bases and J lost 4; bases outside the gene matches: 9.

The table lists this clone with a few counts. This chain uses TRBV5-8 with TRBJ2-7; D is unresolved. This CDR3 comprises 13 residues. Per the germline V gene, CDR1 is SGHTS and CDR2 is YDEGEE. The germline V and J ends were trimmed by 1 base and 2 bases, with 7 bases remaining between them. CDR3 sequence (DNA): TGTGCCAGCAGCTTGTGGCGCACCTACGAGCAGTACTTC. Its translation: CASSLWRTYEQYF.

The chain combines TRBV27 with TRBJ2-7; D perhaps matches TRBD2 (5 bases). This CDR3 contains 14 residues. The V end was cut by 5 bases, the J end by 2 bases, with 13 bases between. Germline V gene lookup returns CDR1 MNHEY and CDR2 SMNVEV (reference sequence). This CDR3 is CASSPAGRAYEQYF. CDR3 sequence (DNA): TGTGCCAGCAGTCCGGCCGGGCGGGCCTACGAGCAGTACTTC.

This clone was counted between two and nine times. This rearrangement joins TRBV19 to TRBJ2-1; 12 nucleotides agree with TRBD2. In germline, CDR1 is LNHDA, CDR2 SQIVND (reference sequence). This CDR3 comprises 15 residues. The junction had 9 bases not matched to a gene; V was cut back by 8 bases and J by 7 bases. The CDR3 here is CASWGSTSGGNEQFF. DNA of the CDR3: TGTGCCAGTTGGGGCTCGACTAGCGGGGGAAATGAGCAGTTCTTC. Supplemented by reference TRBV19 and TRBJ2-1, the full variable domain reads DGGITQSPKYLFRKEGQNVTLSCEQNLNHDAMYWYRQDPGQGLRLIYYSQIVNDFQKGDIAEGYSVSREKKESFPLTVTSAQKNPTAFYLCASWGSTSGGNEQFFGPGTRLTVL.